This T cell receptor (beta chain) is from a study of long-term antiretroviral therapy in people with HIV. Study-level points and caveats: For ART adherence, viral resistance and therapy changes, no data were available. Post-ART samples showed increased diversity that remained below transplant donor control levels. Pre-ART clonal expansion yielded clones that dominated the repertoire at all time points.

Survey-level resolution applied to immunoSEQ assay v3.0. TCRdb keeps only in-frame clones here, not all; method: immunoSEQ multiplex PCR. The sample gives 15,000 or so clones, over 70% of which show up once; roughly 10% is in the top ten. Cryopreserved PBMC samples of about 0.9-10 million cells were used for DNA extraction. This clone was detected once. What it binds is unknown. The CDR3 is made up of 14 amino acids. Germline CDR1 and CDR2: MNHNY and SVGAGI (reference sequence). The sequence came from a man aged 45-65 years with HIV. The sample was unsorted PBMCs, taken 0.3 years before starting antiretroviral therapy. This chain connects TRBV6-6 to TRBJ2-5; D not resolved. The J call may not be correct, given that the DNA end is closer to TRBJ2-7. The CDR3 DNA reads TGTGCCAGCAGTTACTCGGCGGATTCCTACGAGCAGTACTTC. Translating it yields CASSYSADSYEQYF.